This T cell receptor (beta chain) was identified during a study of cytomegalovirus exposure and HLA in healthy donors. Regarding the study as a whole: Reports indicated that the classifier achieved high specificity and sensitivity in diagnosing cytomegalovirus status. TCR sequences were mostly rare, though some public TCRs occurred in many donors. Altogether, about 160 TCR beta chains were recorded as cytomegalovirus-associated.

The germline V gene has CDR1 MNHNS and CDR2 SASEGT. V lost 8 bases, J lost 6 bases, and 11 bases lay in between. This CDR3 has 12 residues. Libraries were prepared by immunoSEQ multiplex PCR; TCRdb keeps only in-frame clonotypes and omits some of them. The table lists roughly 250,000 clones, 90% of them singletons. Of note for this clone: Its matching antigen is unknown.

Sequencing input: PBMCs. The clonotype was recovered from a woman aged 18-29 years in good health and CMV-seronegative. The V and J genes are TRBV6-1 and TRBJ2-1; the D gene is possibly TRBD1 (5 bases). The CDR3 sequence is CASLRVGNEQFF. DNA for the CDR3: TGTGCCAGCCTCAGGGTGGGCAATGAGCAGTTCTTC.